These T cell receptor beta chains were read from a single sample in a study of T cells in tumors after PD-1 blockade. Assay: immunoSEQ multiplex PCR; the TCRdb copy retains only in-frame clones and omits some. Of under 75,000 clones listed, less than 85% were seen once; the top ten hold approximately 4.5%. Source: PBMCs, taken after anti-PD-1 treatment. The source of these receptors is a human donor with basal cell carcinoma. CDR3s include the opening cysteine and the closing phenylalanine or tryptophan. D genes are given only for firm matches. Expanded clones get a size class; other rows say once, few or many, or leave the size out.

v_call: TRBV9
d_call: .
clone_size: once
j_call: TRBJ2-5
cdr3_nt: TGTGCCAGCAGCGCGGACAGCCAAGAGACCCAGTACTTC
cdr3_aa: CASSADSQETQYF

v_call: TRBV6-5
d_call: .
clone_size: .
j_call: TRBJ1-3
cdr3_nt: TGTGCCAGCAGCCGTCGCGACTCTGGAAACACCATATATTTT
cdr3_aa: CASSRRDSGNTIYF

v_call: TRBV5-6
d_call: TRBD1
clone_size: .
j_call: TRBJ1-1
cdr3_nt: TGTGCCAGCAGCCAGACAGGGCGGACTGAAGCTTTCTTT
cdr3_aa: CASSQTGRTEAFF

v_call: TRBV30
d_call: .
clone_size: .
j_call: TRBJ2-7
cdr3_nt: TGTGCCTGGAGTGCGCGGGGCGCGGACGAGCAGTACTTC
cdr3_aa: CAWSARGADEQYF

v_call: TRBV6-5
d_call: TRBD1
clone_size: .
j_call: TRBJ1-2
cdr3_nt: TGTGCCAGCAGTTACCGGGCAGGGGGCTATGGCTACACCTTC
cdr3_aa: CASSYRAGGYGYTF

v_call: TRBV6-2/TRBV6-3
d_call: .
clone_size: once
j_call: TRBJ1-1
cdr3_nt: TGTGCCAGCAGTTCAGAGGTCGCGAGTTCGGGGACTGAAGCTTTCTTT
cdr3_aa: CASSSEVASSGTEAFF

v_call: TRBV5-1
d_call: .
clone_size: .
j_call: TRBJ1-1
cdr3_nt: TGCGCCCGCAGCAGGGCGTGGGGGGTGAACACTGAAGCTTTCTTT
cdr3_aa: CARSRAWGVNTEAFF

v_call: TRBV2
d_call: .
clone_size: .
j_call: TRBJ1-4
cdr3_nt: TGTGCCAGCAGTGAAAGGGGGGGCCGTAATGAAAAACTGTTTTTT
cdr3_aa: CASSERGGRNEKLFF

v_call: TRBV10-1
d_call: TRBD2
clone_size: once
j_call: TRBJ2-3
cdr3_nt: TGCGCCAGCAGTGATCGAGGACTAGCGACAGATACGCAGTATTTT
cdr3_aa: CASSDRGLATDTQYF

v_call: TRBV7-2
d_call: TRBD2
clone_size: .
j_call: TRBJ2-4
cdr3_nt: TGTGCCAGCAGCTTACGTAGCGGGGGCCTAGCCAAAAACATTCAGTACTTC
cdr3_aa: CASSLRSGGLAKNIQYF

v_call: TRBV27
d_call: .
clone_size: once
j_call: TRBJ2-7
cdr3_nt: TGTGCCAGCAGCAGGGGGGGATCCTACGAGCAGTACTTC
cdr3_aa: CASSRGGSYEQYF

v_call: TRBV9
d_call: TRBD1
clone_size: .
j_call: TRBJ1-4
cdr3_nt: TGTGCCAGCAGCGTAATGGGACAGGGGGATGAAAAACTGTTTTTT
cdr3_aa: CASSVMGQGDEKLFF

v_call: TRBV10-3
d_call: TRBD2
clone_size: .
j_call: TRBJ2-5
cdr3_nt: TGTGCCATCACCGGGACTAGCGGGGGGGCCCCAGAGACCCAGTACTTC
cdr3_aa: CAITGTSGGAPETQYF

v_call: TRBV2
d_call: .
clone_size: .
j_call: TRBJ1-2
cdr3_nt: TGTGCCAGCAGGCAGACAGGATACGACTATGGCTACACCTTC
cdr3_aa: CASRQTGYDYGYTF

v_call: TRBV25-1
d_call: .
clone_size: once
j_call: TRBJ1-1
cdr3_nt: TGTGCCAGTGCCCCGGGGCCCACTGAAGCTTTCTTT
cdr3_aa: CASAPGPTEAFF

v_call: TRBV29-1
d_call: .
clone_size: few
j_call: TRBJ2-5
cdr3_nt: TGCAGCGTTGAGACCCCGAGGTACTTC
cdr3_aa: CSVETPRYF

v_call: TRBV3-1/TRBV3-2
d_call: .
clone_size: .
j_call: TRBJ2-7
cdr3_nt: TGTGCCAGCAGCCAAGGGATACAGCGCAGGGACGGGCAGTACTTC
cdr3_aa: CASSQGIQRRDGQYF

v_call: TRBV5-6
d_call: TRBD1
clone_size: .
j_call: TRBJ1-5
cdr3_nt: TGTGCCAGCAGCTTGACAGGGGGCTACAATCAGCCCCAGCATTTT
cdr3_aa: CASSLTGGYNQPQHF

v_call: TRBV2
d_call: .
clone_size: .
j_call: TRBJ2-7
cdr3_nt: TGTGCCAGCAGTGTTTCCTACGAGCAGTACTTC
cdr3_aa: CASSVSYEQYF

v_call: TRBV27
d_call: .
clone_size: .
j_call: TRBJ1-1
cdr3_nt: TGTGCCAGCAGTTTTGGGAACACTGAAGCTTTCTTT
cdr3_aa: CASSFGNTEAFF

v_call: TRBV9
d_call: .
clone_size: .
j_call: TRBJ1-3
cdr3_nt: TGTGCCAGCAGCGCCACTTATACAGGGTCCGGAAACACCATATATTTT
cdr3_aa: CASSATYTGSGNTIYF

v_call: TRBV6-1
d_call: TRBD2
clone_size: .
j_call: TRBJ2-7
cdr3_nt: TGTGCCAGCAGTGCCGAGCGGGGGTTCGTGGGCTACGAGCAGTACTTC
cdr3_aa: CASSAERGFVGYEQYF

v_call: TRBV14
d_call: TRBD2
clone_size: .
j_call: TRBJ2-4
cdr3_nt: TGTGCCGGAAAGGGACTAGCGGGGGGGATAGCCAAAAACATTCAGTACTTC
cdr3_aa: CAGKGLAGGIAKNIQYF

v_call: TRBV6-4
d_call: TRBD1
clone_size: .
j_call: TRBJ1-2
cdr3_nt: TGTGCCAGCAGTGATAGACAGGGGGCGTTTGGCTACACCTTC
cdr3_aa: CASSDRQGAFGYTF

v_call: TRBV10-3
d_call: .
clone_size: .
j_call: TRBJ2-7
cdr3_nt: TGTGCCATCAGGCGCCCTGACAGTACCTACGAGCAGTACTTC
cdr3_aa: CAIRRPDSTYEQYF

v_call: TRBV18
d_call: .
clone_size: .
j_call: TRBJ1-3
cdr3_nt: TGTGCCAGCTCACCGGACGGGTCCGGAAACACCATATATTTT
cdr3_aa: CASSPDGSGNTIYF

v_call: TRBV5-4
d_call: TRBD1
clone_size: .
j_call: TRBJ2-7
cdr3_nt: TGTGCCAGCAGCTTGGCCCGGGCAGGGGGCGGCGAGCAGTACTTC
cdr3_aa: CASSLARAGGGEQYF

v_call: TRBV25-1
d_call: TRBD1
clone_size: few
j_call: TRBJ1-1
cdr3_nt: TGTGCCAGCAGTCCTACCGGGACAGGGTTAGGCACTGAAGCTTTCTTT
cdr3_aa: CASSPTGTGLGTEAFF

v_call: TRBV7-9
d_call: .
clone_size: .
j_call: TRBJ2-5
cdr3_nt: TGTGCCAGCAGCTCACTTACAGGTCAGGGGAGAGAGACCCAGTACTTC
cdr3_aa: CASSSLTGQGRETQYF

v_call: TRBV7-2
d_call: TRBD1
clone_size: .
j_call: TRBJ2-1
cdr3_nt: TGTGCCAGCAGCTTGACAGGGGGCCCCTACAATGAGCAGTTCTTC
cdr3_aa: CASSLTGGPYNEQFF

v_call: TRBV7-6
d_call: .
clone_size: few
j_call: TRBJ2-7
cdr3_nt: TGTGCCAGCAGCCTAACCGGACTAACGGGAGAGCAGTACTTC
cdr3_aa: CASSLTGLTGEQYF

v_call: TRBV7-9
d_call: .
clone_size: .
j_call: TRBJ1-2
cdr3_nt: TGTGCCAGCAGCTTTACCGCGGGGGGGGCTTATGGCTACACCTTC
cdr3_aa: CASSFTAGGAYGYTF

v_call: TRBV4-2
d_call: .
clone_size: .
j_call: TRBJ2-3
cdr3_nt: TGTGCCAGCAGCCCTGTCGGAGGGGGGGCGCAAGATACGCAGTATTTT
cdr3_aa: CASSPVGGGAQDTQYF

v_call: TRBV7-6
d_call: TRBD1
clone_size: few
j_call: TRBJ1-3
cdr3_nt: TGTGCCAGCAGCCTTACCGGGACAGGGGGCGCGGGCTCTGGAAACACCATATATTTT
cdr3_aa: CASSLTGTGGAGSGNTIYF

v_call: TRBV5-1
d_call: .
clone_size: .
j_call: TRBJ1-2
cdr3_nt: TGCGCCAGCAGCTTCGGGACTGATGGCTATGGCTACACCTTC
cdr3_aa: CASSFGTDGYGYTF

v_call: TRBV6-5
d_call: TRBD1
clone_size: .
j_call: TRBJ2-7
cdr3_nt: TGTGCCAGCAGTTACGGACAGGGGGTCTACGAGCAGTACTTC
cdr3_aa: CASSYGQGVYEQYF

v_call: TRBV5-1
d_call: .
clone_size: .
j_call: TRBJ2-2
cdr3_nt: TGCGCCAGCAGCCCCACCGACCGGACAGTGGCCGGGGAGCTGTTTTTT
cdr3_aa: CASSPTDRTVAGELFF

v_call: TRBV25-1
d_call: .
clone_size: .
j_call: TRBJ1-1
cdr3_nt: TGTGCCAGCAGTGAATTGGACAGTAACACTGAAGCTTTCTTT
cdr3_aa: CASSELDSNTEAFF

v_call: TRBV5-5
d_call: TRBD1
clone_size: .
j_call: TRBJ1-4
cdr3_nt: TGTGCCAGCAGCTTTTCGACTCAGGGGGCACGAGGAACTAATGAAAAACTGTTTTTT
cdr3_aa: CASSFSTQGARGTNEKLFF

v_call: TRBV4-1
d_call: .
clone_size: .
j_call: TRBJ2-3
cdr3_nt: TGCGCCAGCAGCCAAGAGTTCTGGGGCATTGGCACAGATACGCAGTATTTT
cdr3_aa: CASSQEFWGIGTDTQYF

v_call: TRBV30
d_call: .
clone_size: .
j_call: TRBJ1-6
cdr3_nt: TGTGCCTGGAGCTACGAGGGGTATCGGTCACCCCTCCACTTT
cdr3_aa: CAWSYEGYRSPLHF

v_call: TRBV27
d_call: .
clone_size: .
j_call: TRBJ2-7
cdr3_nt: TGTGCCAGCAGTTTATCCCCCAACTCTTACGAGCAGTACTTC
cdr3_aa: CASSLSPNSYEQYF

v_call: TRBV2
d_call: .
clone_size: .
j_call: TRBJ1-5
cdr3_nt: TGTGCCAGCAGTGAATCATCTTCCAGGGCCAGTCAGCCCCAGCATTTT
cdr3_aa: CASSESSSRASQPQHF

v_call: TRBV18
d_call: TRBD1
clone_size: .
j_call: TRBJ2-1
cdr3_nt: TGTGCCAGCTCAGAGAGACAGGGCCGCAATGAGCAGTTCTTC
cdr3_aa: CASSERQGRNEQFF

v_call: TRBV11-1
d_call: .
clone_size: .
j_call: TRBJ1-1
cdr3_nt: TGTGCCAGCAGCTTAGTGGAAGGGAACACTGAAGCTTTCTTT
cdr3_aa: CASSLVEGNTEAFF

v_call: TRBV9
d_call: TRBD2
clone_size: .
j_call: TRBJ2-1
cdr3_nt: TGTGCCAGCAGCCCCCGACAAAGCGGGGCCAATGAGCAGTTCTTC
cdr3_aa: CASSPRQSGANEQFF

v_call: TRBV9
d_call: .
clone_size: .
j_call: TRBJ2-1
cdr3_nt: TGTGCCAGCAGCCTAGAGGGGGGCTCCTACAATGAGCAGTTCTTC
cdr3_aa: CASSLEGGSYNEQFF

v_call: TRBV6-6
d_call: .
clone_size: .
j_call: TRBJ2-7
cdr3_nt: TGTGCCAGCAGTTACTCGCAGGACTACGAGCAGTACTTC
cdr3_aa: CASSYSQDYEQYF

v_call: TRBV18
d_call: TRBD1
clone_size: .
j_call: TRBJ1-1
cdr3_nt: TGTGCCAGCTCACCCCCAGGGGGGGTAACTGAAGCTTTCTTT
cdr3_aa: CASSPPGGVTEAFF

v_call: TRBV5-1
d_call: .
clone_size: once
j_call: TRBJ1-1
cdr3_nt: TGCGCCAGCAGCGTATACTCCCTGAACACTGAAGCTTTCTTT
cdr3_aa: CASSVYSLNTEAFF

v_call: TRBV12-3/TRBV12-4
d_call: .
clone_size: .
j_call: TRBJ2-3
cdr3_nt: TGTGCCAGCTCAGAGTCAGATACGCAGTATTTT
cdr3_aa: CASSESDTQYF

v_call: TRBV7-2
d_call: TRBD1
clone_size: .
j_call: TRBJ2-7
cdr3_nt: TGTGCCAGCAGCTTCACCCCAGGGGGCTACGAGCAGTACTTC
cdr3_aa: CASSFTPGGYEQYF

v_call: TRBV6-5
d_call: .
clone_size: .
j_call: TRBJ2-7
cdr3_nt: TGTGCCAGCAGATACGCAGCTCAGGTATCCTACGAGCAGTACTTC
cdr3_aa: CASRYAAQVSYEQYF

v_call: TRBV11-3
d_call: .
clone_size: once
j_call: TRBJ2-2
cdr3_nt: TGTGCCAGCAGCTTAGCCGTAAGGACCGGGGAGCTGTTTTTT
cdr3_aa: CASSLAVRTGELFF

v_call: TRBV7-9
d_call: .
clone_size: .
j_call: TRBJ1-2
cdr3_nt: TGTGCCAGCAGCTTAGGGGAAAGGACGGACTATGGCTACACCTTC
cdr3_aa: CASSLGERTDYGYTF

v_call: TRBV30
d_call: .
clone_size: .
j_call: TRBJ2-5
cdr3_nt: TGTGCCATCTCGGCCCAGTACTTC
cdr3_aa: CAISAQYF

v_call: TRBV19
d_call: .
clone_size: .
j_call: TRBJ1-2
cdr3_nt: TGTGCCAGTAGTCTTCACCCCTCGACGGAGCCTAACTATGGCTACACCTTC
cdr3_aa: CASSLHPSTEPNYGYTF

v_call: TRBV4-2
d_call: TRBD2
clone_size: .
j_call: TRBJ2-7
cdr3_nt: TGTGCCAGCAGCCAAGAACCAGCGGGGGGGCGTGAGCAGTACTTC
cdr3_aa: CASSQEPAGGREQYF

v_call: TRBV6-6
d_call: .
clone_size: .
j_call: TRBJ1-2
cdr3_nt: TGTGCCAGCAGACTAGGACCGCTGGGGAACTATGGCTACACCTTC
cdr3_aa: CASRLGPLGNYGYTF

v_call: TRBV5-4
d_call: .
clone_size: .
j_call: TRBJ2-5
cdr3_nt: TGTGCCAGCAGCGGCGGACAGAGATCAGGAGAGACCCAGTACTTC
cdr3_aa: CASSGGQRSGETQYF